This section outlines one T cell receptor (beta chain) sequence together with its context. The entry originates in a study of blood T cell repertoires in COVID-19. In the study overall: Spain, Italy and the United States supplied samples that represented acute and convalescent COVID-19. PBMCs, B-cell-depleted T cells, or T cells provided the cDNA or gDNA that made up the material.

Authors' processing steps: Amplified reference gene primers provided the basis for estimating nucleated cell counts. The data were produced by immunoSEQ multiplex PCR, yet TCRdb's version contains in-frame clones alone and is incomplete. V and J calls and clone size are as listed in that table; D and trimming were resolved from the DNA. Of under 200,000 clones listed, 60% to 85% were seen once; the top ten hold approximately 3%. The CDR3 runs to 15 residues. The germline CDR1 and CDR2 sequences are SGDLS and YYNGEE. V lost 3 bases and J 0 bases, leaving 10 bases between the germline ends. V is TRBV9 and J is TRBJ1-3; D perhaps matches TRBD1 (6 bases). Material: peripheral blood. The origin of this receptor is a man in his 70s with acute or convalescent COVID-19. The CDR3 DNA sequence: TGTGCCAGCAGCGCCCGGGACATCTCTGGAAACACCATATATTTT. Translation: CASSARDISGNTIYF.